These T cell receptor beta chains were read from a single sample in a study of blood T cell repertoires in COVID-19. TCRdb keeps only in-frame clones here, not all; method: immunoSEQ multiplex PCR. Found here are more than 75,000 clones, almost 90% of them singletons; the top ten hold roughly 7.4%. The specimen sequenced was peripheral blood. Every receptor here comes from a woman aged 70-85 years with acute or convalescent COVID-19. Both conserved end residues are part of each CDR3. The size field is filled for only some rows; it gives once, few, many or a size class.

TRBV6-5	15	TRBJ1-5	NA	CASRPGWSEVQPQHF
TRBV4-1	15	TRBJ1-2	NA	CASSPQGTINDGYTF
TRBV30	20	TRBJ1-6	NA	CAWRKGTGLTRGEDNSPLHF
TRBV19	17	TRBJ1-4	NA	CASTDGGTGGNGEKLFF
TRBV28	13	TRBJ1-1	NA	CASSLTENTEAFF
TRBV7-3	15	TRBJ2-5	NA	CASSPGTRGGETQYF
TRBV24-1	12	TRBJ2-5	NA	CATSTGVETQYF
TRBV5-1	14	TRBJ1-1	NA	CASSLFGSGTEAFF
TRBV28	12	TRBJ1-4	NA	CASSLQDEKLFF
TRBV6-2/TRBV6-3	17	TRBJ2-1	NA	CASSYPKLAGGYNEQFF
TRBV29-1	14	TRBJ1-1	NA	CSVVGGRGSTEAFF
TRBV19	14	TRBJ1-5	NA	CASRDRESNQPQHF
TRBV20-1	17	TRBJ2-1	NA	CSASASGGHYSYNEQFF
TRBV18	20	TRBJ2-4	once	CASSPRRQGAVGGAKNIQYF
TRBV3-1/TRBV3-2	16	TRBJ2-1	NA	CASSHQTGTGGLEQFF
TRBV9	15	TRBJ2-1	NA	CASSVSGTSYNEQFF
TRBV23-1	17	TRBJ1-4	NA	CASSQSLTATTNEKLFF
TRBV9	14	TRBJ1-2	NA	CASSVEAGVYGYTF
TRBV7-7	16	TRBJ2-5	NA	CASSFGTGSSGETQYF
TRBV29-1	18	TRBJ2-1	NA	CSVVLGSGGGSSYNEQFF
TRBV11-2	16	TRBJ2-1	once	CASSLPGTGRNNEQFF
TRBV12-3/TRBV12-4	13	TRBJ1-4	NA	CASAPATNEKLFF
TRBV7-8	14	TRBJ1-5	NA	CASSFQGFGQPQHF
TRBV28	16	TRBJ1-5	NA	CASSLRQSRGNQPQHF
TRBV7-2	15	TRBJ2-7	once	CASSFSGTSAYEQYF
TRBV5-1	16	TRBJ2-5	NA	CASSLVTSGNQETQYF
TRBV15	15	TRBJ1-2	NA	CATSRDRQGPYGYTF
TRBV2	14	TRBJ2-1	NA	CASSFGHSYNEQFF
TRBV6-1	18	TRBJ1-1	NA	CASSERTGNTYSPKEAFF
TRBV28	14	TRBJ1-5	NA	CASSLVGGGQPQHF
TRBV11-2	17	TRBJ2-7	NA	CASSLRLTGTGRYEQYF
TRBV5-6	17	TRBJ2-3	NA	CASSLALTGLNTDTQYF
TRBV11-2	15	TRBJ2-1	NA	CASRLPGLANNEQFF